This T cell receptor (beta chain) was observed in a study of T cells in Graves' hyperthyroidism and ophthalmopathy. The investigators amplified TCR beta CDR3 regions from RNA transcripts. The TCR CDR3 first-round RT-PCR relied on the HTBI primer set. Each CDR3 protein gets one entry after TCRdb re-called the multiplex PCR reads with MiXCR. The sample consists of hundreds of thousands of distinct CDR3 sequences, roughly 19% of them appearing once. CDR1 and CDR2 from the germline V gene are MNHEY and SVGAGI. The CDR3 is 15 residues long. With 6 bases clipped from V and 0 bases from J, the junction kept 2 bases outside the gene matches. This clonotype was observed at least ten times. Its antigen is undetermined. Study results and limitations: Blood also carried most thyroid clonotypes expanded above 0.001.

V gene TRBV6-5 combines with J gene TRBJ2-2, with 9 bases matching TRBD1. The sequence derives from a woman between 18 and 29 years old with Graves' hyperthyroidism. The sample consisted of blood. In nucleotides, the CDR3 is TGTGCCAGCAGAGGACAGGGGACGAACACCGGGGAGCTGTTTTTT. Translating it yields CASRGQGTNTGELFF.